This T cell receptor beta chain was found in a study of tumor-infiltrating lymphocytes in primary liver carcinoma. Study-level information: Tumors measured 4.2 to 10 cm and were stage T1-T3 N0M0. Broader study findings: Compared with tumor region pairs, tumor-adjacent and tumor-blood pairs overlapped less. Among top clones, only about 8-24% appeared in all five tumor regions.

The CDR3 has 13 amino acids. From germline, CDR1 is SGHRS and CDR2 YFSETQ. Trimming cost V 4 bases and J 4 bases, with 11 bases left between them. Note on this clonotype: Its antigen is not identified.

Without any cell sorting, about 18-31 mg of bulk tissue yielded co-extracted RNA and DNA. TCR beta cDNA was reverse-transcribed from roughly 520 ng of total RNA. The reaction used a constant-region primer and ProtoScript II reverse transcriptase. Slightly modified ARM-PCR served as the procedure for the TCR beta libraries. These libraries came from three rounds of nested multiplex PCR. PCR rounds one and two used TRBV1-TRBV30 forward primers with a C-beta reverse primer for 10 cycles each. TCRdb re-analysed the multiplex PCR reads in MiXCR, keeping a single row per CDR3 protein. The table has more than 95,000 distinct CDR3 sequences, roughly three fifths seen once.

This receptor was taken from a woman aged 55 to 70 with primary liver carcinoma and hepatitis B virus infection. The chain recombines TRBV5-1 with TRBJ1-2; a weak D match, TRBD1 (5 bases). The sample comprised liver tumor tissue from sampling region 3. Subset defined: tumor region T3, left-lateral pole. CDR3 loop: CASSQGRVYGYTF. Written as DNA, the CDR3 is TGCGCCAGCAGCCAGGGCAGGGTCTATGGCTACACCTTC.